This TCR beta chain was obtained from a study of cytomegalovirus exposure and HLA in healthy donors. As for this clone: A much larger clone sits a single nucleotide away, making a read error possible. Other DNA sequences in the same sample also yield this CDR3.

TCRdb's copy holds only in-frame clones and misses some; the assay was immunoSEQ multiplex PCR. The sample shows about 330,000 clones, approximately 90% of them seen only once. This CDR3 is built from 14 residues. With 4 bases clipped from V and 4 bases from J, the junction kept 6 bases outside the gene matches. Germline V gene sequence: CDR1 SGHNT, CDR2 YYREEE (reference sequence). V gene TRBV5-4 combines with J gene TRBJ2-5; 8 bases align to TRBD1. Sequenced input: PBMCs. The sequence was collected from a woman aged 18 to 35 in good health and CMV-seronegative. The CDR3 spells CASSPGQVGETQYF. As DNA, the CDR3 is TGTGCCAGCAGCCCGGGACAGGTGGGAGAGACCCAGTACTTC.